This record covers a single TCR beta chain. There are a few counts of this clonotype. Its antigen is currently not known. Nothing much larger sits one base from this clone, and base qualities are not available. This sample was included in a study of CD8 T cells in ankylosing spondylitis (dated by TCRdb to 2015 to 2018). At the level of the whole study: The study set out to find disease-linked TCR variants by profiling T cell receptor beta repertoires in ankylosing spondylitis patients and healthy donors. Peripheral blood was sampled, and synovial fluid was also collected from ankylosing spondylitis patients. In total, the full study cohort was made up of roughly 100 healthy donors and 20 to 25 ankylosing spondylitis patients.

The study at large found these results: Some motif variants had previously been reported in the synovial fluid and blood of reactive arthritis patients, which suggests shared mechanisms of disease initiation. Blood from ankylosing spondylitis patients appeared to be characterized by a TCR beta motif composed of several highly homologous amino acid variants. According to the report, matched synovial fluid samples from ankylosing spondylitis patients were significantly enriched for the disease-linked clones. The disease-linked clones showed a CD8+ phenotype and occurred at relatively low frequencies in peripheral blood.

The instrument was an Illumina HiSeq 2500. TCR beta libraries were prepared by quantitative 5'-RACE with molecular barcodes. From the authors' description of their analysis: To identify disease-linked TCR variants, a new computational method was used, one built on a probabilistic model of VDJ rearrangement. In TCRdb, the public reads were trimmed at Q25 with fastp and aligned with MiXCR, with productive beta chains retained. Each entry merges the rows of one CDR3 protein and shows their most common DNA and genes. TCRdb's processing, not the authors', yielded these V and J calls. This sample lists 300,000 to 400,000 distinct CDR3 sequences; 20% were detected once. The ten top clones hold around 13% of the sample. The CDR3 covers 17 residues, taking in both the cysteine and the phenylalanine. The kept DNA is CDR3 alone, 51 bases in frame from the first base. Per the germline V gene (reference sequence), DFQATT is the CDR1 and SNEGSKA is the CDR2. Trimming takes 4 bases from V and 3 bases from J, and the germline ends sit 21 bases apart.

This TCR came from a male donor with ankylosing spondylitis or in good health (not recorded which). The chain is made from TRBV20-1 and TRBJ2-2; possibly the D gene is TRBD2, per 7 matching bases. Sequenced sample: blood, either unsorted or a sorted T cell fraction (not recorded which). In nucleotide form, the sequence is TGCAGTGCTACAGTGGGGAGGGAAGGGGGTTACACCGGGGAGCTGTTTTTT. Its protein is CSATVGREGGYTGELFF.